This T cell receptor beta chain was captured by sequencing in a study of blood T cell repertoires in COVID-19 (dated by TCRdb to 2018 to 2021). As for the study more broadly: The collaborator samples originated in the United States, Italy and Spain and spanned the acute and convalescent phases of COVID-19. The prospective study material was composed of cDNA or gDNA derived from T cells, B-cell-depleted T cells, or PBMCs. Subjects who had been exposed to COVID-19, were actively infected with it, or had recovered from it provided the deeply sampled blood TCRbeta repertoires that made up the dataset. A freely available public database, intended as a resource for researchers studying the immune response to SARS-CoV-2, is where the repertoires were released. The samples were drawn from the first 160 participants of the ongoing ImmuneRACE study and from under 1,500 subjects provided by 6 global collaborators. Sample metadata almost always included a de-identified subject ID, COVID-19 status, age in years and sex. Where HLA class I and class II types were available, the types were taken from metadata supplied by the sample provider, not from assay-based typing.

A word on this clone: Its antigen remains undetermined. One base away there is no much larger clone; base qualities are not given.

General study outcomes and caveats: The quantity of clinical and demographic metadata differed by source and by participant and was supplied without curation.

TCRbeta CDR3 regions were amplified from genomic DNA by means of the immunoSEQ Assay, a bias-controlled multiplex PCR. Turning to the authors' computational methods: The number of nucleated cells in each sample was estimated by amplification of reference gene primers within the assay. To quantify the absolute abundance of each unique TCRbeta CDR3 rearrangement, sequence reads were collapsed and filtered. Productive Simpson clonality was computed per sample as the square root of Simpson's diversity index over productive rearrangements. Entries here come from immuneACCESS through TCRdb and include only in-frame sequences with V and J called. Some clones fail to appear in such tables; in the studies checked, an unresolved V gene covers under half of the shortfall, and the cause of the remainder is unknown. The V and J calls and clone size come from that table; D and trimming were worked out from the DNA. The sample yields over 120,000 clones; around 78% were counted once. The ten largest clonotypes hold around 2.1% of the sample.

Deletion took 6 bases off V and 0 bases off J, with a span of 4 bases between the germline ends. As encoded in the germline V gene (reference sequence), CDR1 is MNHEY while CDR2 is SMNVEV. Reading from cysteine to phenylalanine, the CDR3 counts 12 amino acids. The read is trimmed to its CDR3 DNA, 36 bases read in frame from base 1. Whole blood was collected in K2EDTA tubes by collaborating institutions according to the institutions' own protocols. For TCRbeta analysis, collaborator samples were shipped as frozen whole blood, as isolated PBMCs, or as DNA extracted from either sample type. Recombination linked TRBV27 to TRBJ2-3, with the D gene uncertain. The receptor was isolated from a woman aged 55-75 years with acute or convalescent COVID-19. Sequenced sample: peripheral blood. For the CDR3, the sequence is CASSGSTDTQYF. The bases read TGTGCCAGCAGCGGGAGCACAGATACGCAGTATTTT.